Listed here are 32 T cell receptor beta chains from one sample, sequenced in a study of blood T cells in healthy people across ages. Together with a sample-barcoded 5' primer, a J-beta primer mix was included in a second PCR lasting roughly 7 to 11 cycles. TCRdb processed the 5' RACE reads anew with MiXCR; each CDR3 protein has one entry. The table lists hundreds of thousands of distinct CDR3 sequences, 45% to 50% of them singletons. The sequenced sample consisted of blood. The source is an older woman in good health.

The rearrangement links TRBV7-3 to TRBJ2-3; 7 bases are a match to TRBD2. This CDR3 has 14 amino acids. V trimming: 4 bases; J trimming: 1 base; junction bases outside the gene matches: 2. Germline V gene data show CDR1 as SGHTA and CDR2 as FQGTGA. CDR3 DNA: TGTGCCAGCAGCTCTACTAGCGGCACAGATACGCAGTATTTT. Amino acids: CASSSTSGTDTQYF.

This chain links TRBV11-2 with TRBJ1-2; D is unresolved. This CDR3 contains 13 residues. Germline assignment: CDR1 SGHAT and CDR2 FQNNGV. V was shortened by 5 bases and J by 1 base, with 8 bases between the two germline ends. CDR3: CASSPDVNYGYTF. In DNA, the CDR3 is TGTGCCAGCAGCCCCGACGTTAACTATGGCTACACCTTC.

The rearrangement joins TRBV9 to TRBJ2-6, with D hard to call. Germline CDR1 SGDLS, CDR2 YYNGEE. Trimming took off 3 bases at V and 0 bases at J, with 4 bases between the two ends. CDR3 length: 14 residues. CDR3 protein: CASSGVSGANVLTF. CDR3 nucleotides: TGTGCCAGCAGCGGAGTCTCTGGGGCCAACGTCCTGACTTTC. Together with reference TRBV9 and TRBJ2-6, the CDR3 gives the full variable domain: DSGVTQTPKHLITATGQRVTLRCSPRSGDLSVYWYQQSLDQGLQFLIQYYNGEERAKGNILERFSAQQFPDLHSELNLSSLELGDSALYFCASSGVSGANVLTFGAGSRLTVL.

The chain uses TRBV6-5 and TRBJ2-3; 7 nucleotides match TRBD2. This CDR3 comprises 15 residues. Trimming at V came to 4 bases and at J to 5 bases, leaving 9 bases not matched to a gene. The germline gives CDR1 MNHEY, CDR2 SVGAGI. In nucleotides, the CDR3 is TGTGCCAGCAGTTTTAGTCCCGGCGGGGGAGATACGCAGTATTTT. Translating it yields CASSFSPGGGDTQYF.

The sample holds a few counts of this clonotype. The chain has TRBV2 and TRBJ1-5; 12 positions match TRBD1. Germline loops: CDR1 SNHLY, CDR2 FYNNEI. V gave up 3 bases and J gave up 5 bases; unmatched junction bases: 5. CDR3 length equals 16 residues. DNA for the CDR3: TGTGCCAGCAGTGATGATGGGACAGGGGGCCATCAGCCCCAGCATTTT. Translated, it gives CASSDDGTGGHQPQHF.

V gene TRBV20-1 combines with J gene TRBJ2-1; tentatively, D is TRBD2 (5 bases). With 0 bases removed from V and 1 base from J, the gap between germline ends came to 16 bases. The germline V gene encodes CDR1 DFQATT and CDR2 SNEGSKA (reference sequence). The CDR3 has 17 residues. CDR3 residues: CSARDVRATNSYNEQFF. CDR3 coding DNA: TGCAGTGCTAGAGATGTGAGGGCAACCAATTCCTACAATGAGCAGTTCTTC.

The chain carries TRBV6-5 and TRBJ2-1, with 10 positions matching TRBD2. The V gene end was trimmed by 0 bases and the J gene end by 9 bases; junction bases not matched to a gene: 11. The V gene's germline CDR1 is MNHEY and CDR2 SVGAGI. The CDR3 contains 17 residues. In DNA, the CDR3 is TGTGCCAGCAGTTACTCTCAACTAGCGGGGAGAGGGGCTGAGCAGTTCTTC. Protein product: CASSYSQLAGRGAEQFF.

This clonotype was seen a handful of times. The gene calls are TRBV4-3 and TRBJ1-4; D gene uncertain. Germline V CDR1 and CDR2: LGHNA, YSLEER. V lost 5 bases to trimming and J lost 13 bases, with 14 bases between them. This CDR3 has 12 amino acids. The CDR3 nucleotides are TGCGCCAGCAGCACTTCCGGAGGAACACTGTTTTTT. Its translation: CASSTSGGTLFF.

The chain joins TRBV4-1 to TRBJ1-2; the D gene is possibly TRBD1 (6 bases). CDR1 is MGHRA and CDR2 is YSYEKL in the germline V gene. The CDR3 sequence is 18 residues long. The V end was cut by 6 bases, the J end by 4 bases, with 27 bases between. CDR3 DNA: TGCGCCAGCAGAACAAGCTCGGGCGGGGGGCGCACGGCCTATGGCTACACCTTC. Its translation is CASRTSSGGGRTAYGYTF.

This clonotype was counted only a few times. The genes are TRBV5-6 and TRBJ2-7; TRBD2 aligns across 7 bases. With V trimmed by 5 bases and J by 2 bases, 10 bases remained unmatched. CDR1 is SGHDT, CDR2 YYEEEE, per germline. The CDR3 has 15 amino acids. CDR3 loop: CASSSSGTSPYEQYF. CDR3 nucleotides: TGTGCCAGCAGTTCGAGCGGGACCAGCCCCTACGAGCAGTACTTC.

The chain joins TRBV6-6 to TRBJ2-3; D unresolved. Per the germline V gene, CDR1 is MNHNY and CDR2 is SVGAGI (reference sequence). The CDR3 contains 14 residues. The germline V and J ends were trimmed by 2 bases and 0 bases, with 6 bases remaining between them. The CDR3 here is CASSYTPSTDTQYF. The CDR3 coding sequence is TGTGCCAGCAGTTACACCCCAAGCACAGATACGCAGTATTTT.

This clonotype was found a few times. The rearrangement uses TRBV7-2 and TRBJ2-5, with TRBD2 matching over 8 bases. Germline-derived CDR1 and CDR2 are SGHTA and FQGNSA. Unmatched junction bases numbered 12, after V lost 5 bases and J lost 4 bases. The CDR3 covers 16 residues. The DNA for the CDR3 is TGTGCCAGCAGCCCTACAAGTGGGGCGGGAGGAGAGACCCAGTACTTC. Translated: CASSPTSGAGGETQYF.

This clonotype was found a few times. J is TRBJ2-3 and V is TRBV27; the D is unclear. Trimming shortened V by 5 bases and J by 3 bases, and 15 bases separated the two germline ends. From germline, CDR1 is MNHEY and CDR2 SMNVEV (reference sequence). This CDR3 has 15 amino acids. The CDR3 nucleotides are TGTGCCAGCAGTCCGTGGACCATCGGGACAGATACGCAGTATTTT. Protein sequence: CASSPWTIGTDTQYF.

This clonotype was observed a few times. The rearrangement links TRBV5-6 to TRBJ1-2; D may be TRBD1 (5 bases). V was clipped by 4 bases and J by 2 bases, with 18 bases between them. This CDR3 has 16 residues. Germline V lookup: CDR1 SGHDT, CDR2 YYEEEE. The CDR3 protein is CASSPRRDLRNYGYTF. The DNA for the CDR3 is TGTGCCAGCAGCCCACGCCGGGACCTAAGAAACTATGGCTACACCTTC.

This chain links TRBV27 with TRBJ2-4, with 7 bases lining up with TRBD1. The J segment lost 3 bases and the V segment lost 3 bases, leaving 5 bases of the junction unmatched. The CDR3 is 15 residues long. CDR1 and CDR2 from the germline V gene are MNHEY and SMNVEV (reference sequence). DNA for the CDR3: TGTGCCAGCAGTTTTGACAGGGTCCACAAAAACATTCAGTACTTC. It yields the protein CASSFDRVHKNIQYF.

The V call is TRBV6-5, the J call TRBJ2-5; TRBD1 matches at 7 bases. The CDR3 contains 16 residues. Germline loops: CDR1 MNHEY, CDR2 SVGAGI. V gave up 1 base and J gave up 1 base; unmatched junction bases: 6. CDR3 DNA sequence: TGTGCCAGCAGTTACTACCCCGGACAGGCCCAAGAGACCCAGTACTTC. Translated: CASSYYPGQAQETQYF.

This clonotype was observed a few times. The genes are TRBV12-3 or TRBV12-4 and TRBJ2-4, with D possibly being TRBD1 (6 bases). The V end was cut by 0 bases, the J end by 0 bases, with 12 bases between. This CDR3 is built from 17 residues. CDR3 protein: CASSLADRSGAKNIQYF. The CDR3 DNA reads as TGTGCCAGCAGTTTAGCGGACAGAAGCGGAGCCAAAAACATTCAGTACTTC.

CDR3 bases: TGTGCCAGCAGCTTCACTAGCGGGAGAGGGGGAAGCCATGAGCAGTTCTTC. This codes for CASSFTSGRGGSHEQFF. The chain carries TRBV7-9 and TRBJ2-1; 11 bases are shared with TRBD2. The V segment lost 3 bases and the J segment 8 bases; nucleotides outside the gene matches: 12. Germline-derived CDR1 and CDR2 are SEHNR and FQNEAQ (reference sequence). The CDR3 has 17 residues.

The rearrangement uses TRBV7-9 and TRBJ2-7; TRBD1 matches 7 bases. The DNA matches TRBJ2-4 better at its end, which makes the J call doubtful. Per germline, CDR1 SEHNR and CDR2 FQNEAQ (reference sequence). The CDR3 is 15 residues long. The CDR3 coding sequence is TGTGCCAGCAGCTGGGGGAGACAGGGTCTGGACATTCAGTACTTC. This sequence encodes CASSWGRQGLDIQYF.

The rearrangement joins TRBV24-1 to TRBJ2-1; 9 bases are a match to TRBD1. V was pared by 12 bases and J by 7 bases, with 12 bases of the junction left unmatched. This CDR3 comprises 14 residues. The V gene's germline CDR1 is KGHDR and CDR2 SFDVKD. The CDR3 DNA sequence: TGTGCCTCATCCGGGACAGGGTGGGGGAATGAGCAGTTCTTC. Amino acids: CASSGTGWGNEQFF.

This clonotype was counted a few times. The CDR3 DNA follows: TGTGCCAGCAGCTCCGCGTCGGGCGGGAACACCTACGAGCAGTACTTC. Translation: CASSSASGGNTYEQYF. This rearrangement joins TRBV13 to TRBJ2-7, with D tentatively TRBD2 (6 bases). The germline CDR1 and CDR2 sequences are PRHDT and FYEKMQ (reference sequence). The CDR3 spans 16 residues. Trimming cost V 4 bases and J 2 bases, with 18 bases left between them.

This clonotype came up many times. The V gene is TRBV12-3 or TRBV12-4, the J gene TRBJ1-2, with TRBD1 as a possible D gene (5 bases). The CDR3 runs 15 residues. V gave up 2 bases and J gave up 6 bases, with 16 bases separating them. CDR3 bases: TGTGCCAGCAGTTTAAGCTCCAGGGTTTGGAATGGCTACACCTTC. Its translation is CASSLSSRVWNGYTF.

In its sample, this clonotype was seen many times. The chain employs TRBV2 and TRBJ2-7; 9 nucleotides align to TRBD1. This CDR3 region has 13 residues. The V and J ends lost 6 bases and 2 bases, in that order; junction bases with no gene match: 2. Per the germline V gene, CDR1 is SNHLY and CDR2 is FYNNEI. The CDR3 DNA reads as TGTGCCAGCAGCGGGACAGGGACCTACGAGCAGTACTTC. Its protein is CASSGTGTYEQYF.

V gene TRBV5-5 combines with J gene TRBJ2-2; 7 nucleotides agree with TRBD2. V gave up 7 bases and J gave up 4 bases; unmatched junction bases: 10. The length of the CDR3 is 15 residues. Germline V lookup: CDR1 SGHKS, CDR2 YYEKEE (reference sequence). CDR3 in DNA: TGTGCCAGCCCCCCCGTGGCTAGCGGCACCGGGGAGCTGTTTTTT. Translation gives CASPPVASGTGELFF.

The chain is built from TRBV12-3 or TRBV12-4 and TRBJ2-7, with 8 positions matching TRBD2. CDR3 length: 15 amino acids. V shed 3 bases and J 4 bases; nucleotides not matched to a gene: 8. CDR3 residues: CASSFQAGVEYEQYF. The DNA for the CDR3 is TGTGCCAGCAGTTTTCAAGCGGGAGTTGAGTACGAGCAGTACTTC.

V is TRBV6-5 and J is TRBJ2-1, with a weak D call TRBD1 (6 bases). Per the germline V gene, CDR1 is MNHEY and CDR2 is SVGAGI. Trimming pared 2 bases from V and 5 bases from J, leaving 10 bases between. This CDR3 is built from 14 residues. The CDR3 protein is CASSYGGGNNEQFF. The CDR3 DNA is TGTGCCAGCAGTTACGGGGGCGGTAACAATGAGCAGTTCTTC.

The V call is TRBV20-1, the J call TRBJ2-7, with 9 bases that match TRBD1. Trimming removed 3 bases from V and 1 base from J; junction bases left unmatched: 4. The V gene's germline CDR1 is DFQATT and CDR2 SNEGSKA (reference sequence). The CDR3 consists of 14 residues. The CDR3 DNA follows: TGCAGTGCTAGGGGACAGGGAAAGTCCTACGAGCAGTACTTC. Translated: CSARGQGKSYEQYF.

V usage is TRBV10-3 and J usage is TRBJ2-7; 10 bases agree with TRBD2. Germline V CDR1 and CDR2: ENHRY, SYGVKD. V lost 0 bases, J lost 3 bases, and 2 bases stayed unmatched. The CDR3 totals 15 residues. DNA for the CDR3: TGTGCCATCAGTGAGTCGGGACTAGCGAGCTACGAGCAGTACTTC. It encodes CAISESGLASYEQYF.

The chain recombines TRBV20-1 with TRBJ2-7; the match to TRBD1 covers 9 bases. The V and J ends lost 4 bases and 2 bases, in that order; junction bases with no gene match: 6. The germline CDR1 and CDR2 sequences are DFQATT and SNEGSKA (reference sequence). The CDR3 spans 14 residues. CDR3 DNA sequence: TGCAGTGCTACCTGGAGGGACAGGGCCTACGAGCAGTACTTC. This codes for CSATWRDRAYEQYF.

Notes on this clonotype: One end of the junction fails to match germline, which may point to a read error. J is TRBJ2-7 and V is TRBV7-3; 7 bases align to TRBD2. CDR1 is SGHTA and CDR2 is FQGTGA in the germline V gene. The CDR3 is made up of 14 amino acids. In DNA form, the CDR3 reads TGTGCCGGCAGCTTACGGGGAGGGCAGAACGAGCAGTACTTC. Residues: CAGSLRGGQNEQYF.

The chain recombines TRBV3-1 with TRBJ1-1, with 10 bases that match TRBD1. V dropped 6 bases and J dropped 1; count of bases not matched to a gene: 2. From germline, CDR1 is LGHDT and CDR2 YNNKEL (reference sequence). CDR3 length: 14 amino acids. DNA for the CDR3: TGTGCCAGCAGAAGGGACAGGGGGAACACTGAAGCTTTCTTT. Its protein product is CASRRDRGNTEAFF.

The gene calls are TRBV4-2 and TRBJ2-2; 9 bases are a match to TRBD2. Germline CDR1 reads LGHNA; CDR2 reads YNFKEQ. The V segment lost 0 bases and the J segment 2 bases; nucleotides outside the gene matches: 4. The CDR3 length is 17 residues. CDR3 sequence: CASSQDPAGGNTGELFF. CDR3 in DNA: TGTGCCAGCAGCCAAGATCCAGCGGGAGGTAACACCGGGGAGCTGTTTTTT.